This T cell receptor (beta chain) was captured by sequencing in a study of cytomegalovirus exposure and HLA in healthy donors. As for the study in general: Most donors, about 82% of a few hundred genotyped, fell in the Caucasian-associated ancestry cluster.

Germline-derived CDR1 and CDR2 are LNHDA and SQIVND (reference sequence). CDR3 length: 13 amino acids. V shed 4 bases and J 6 bases; nucleotides not matched to a gene: 3. In regard to this clone: Its antigen is still unknown.

This PCR relied on a set of 60 Vbeta primers and 13 Jbeta primers. The assay was immunoSEQ multiplex PCR, and TCRdb's table has in-frame clones only and misses some. The sample includes about 160,000 clones, around 80% of them seen just once. Whole-study findings and limits: Segments of the TCR beta V type were, in most cases, productive about 87% or about 30% of the time in an earlier analysis.

The chain has TRBV19 and TRBJ2-7, with 10 bases that match TRBD1. The specimen was PBMCs. The sequence was obtained from a woman aged 18-35 years in good health and CMV-seronegative. The CDR3 nucleotides read TGTGCCAGTAGTAGGACAGGGGGATTCGAGCAGTACTTC. This translates into CASSRTGGFEQYF.